A selection of T cell receptor beta chains follows, all from one sample in a study of cytomegalovirus exposure and HLA in healthy donors. The data were produced by immunoSEQ multiplex PCR, yet TCRdb's version contains in-frame clones alone and is incomplete. The sample lists 130,000 or so clones, over 70% occurring once. The source material was PBMCs. Source of these receptors: a woman aged 18-29 years in good health and CMV-seronegative. Each CDR3 is given with its conserved first and last residue. D genes are given only for firm matches. The size entry is marked missing in some rows and otherwise reads once, few, many or a size class.

NA	TRBJ1-5	TRBV10-3	TRBD1	CAISDSADRDKPQHF	TGTGCCATCAGTGATTCAGCAGACAGGGACAAGCCCCAGCATTTT
NA	TRBJ2-5	TRBV7-8	NA	CASSPSSYQETQYF	TGTGCCAGCAGTCCCTCCTCGTACCAAGAGACCCAGTACTTC
few	TRBJ2-5	TRBV19	TRBD1	CASSTDRGAMETQYF	TGTGCCAGTAGTACCGACAGGGGGGCGATGGAGACCCAGTACTTC
few	TRBJ2-1	TRBV10-1	TRBD2	CASSARLAGDNEQFF	TGCGCCAGCAGTGCCAGGCTAGCGGGGGACAATGAGCAGTTCTTC
NA	TRBJ2-1	TRBV29-1	NA	CSVEDVGDNEQFF	TGCAGCGTTGAAGATGTCGGAGACAATGAGCAGTTCTTC
NA	TRBJ2-7	TRBV10-3	TRBD2	CATGREASYEQYF	TGTGCCACAGGGCGGGAGGCCTCCTACGAGCAGTACTTC
NA	TRBJ1-5	TRBV30	NA	CAWTGSSNQPQHF	TGTGCCTGGACAGGGTCTAGCAATCAGCCCCAGCATTTT
NA	TRBJ2-7	TRBV5-1	TRBD1	CASSTGGSSSYEQYF	TGCGCCAGCAGTACAGGGGGTTCATCCTCCTACGAGCAGTACTTC
NA	TRBJ2-7	TRBV30	TRBD1	CAWGRDRERDF	TGTGCCTGGGGTCGGGACAGGGAACGGGACTTC
NA	TRBJ2-2	TRBV30	TRBD2	CAWIFPSGGTGELFF	TGTGCCTGGATTTTTCCCTCGGGGGGGACCGGGGAGCTGTTTTTT
NA	TRBJ1-2	TRBV27	TRBD1	CASSLDRGLRDGYTF	TGTGCCAGCAGTTTGGACAGGGGGCTTAGGGATGGCTACACCTTC
NA	TRBJ2-7	TRBV6-5	NA	CASRLYKEGFYEQYF	TGTGCCAGCAGACTTTACAAGGAGGGATTCTACGAGCAGTACTTC
NA	TRBJ2-3	TRBV6-1	TRBD2	CASRLTSGSTDTQYF	TGTGCCAGCAGACTGACTAGCGGGAGCACAGATACGCAGTATTTT
NA	TRBJ1-3	TRBV29-1	NA	CSIQEPGNTIYF	TGCAGTATTCAGGAACCTGGAAACACCATATATTTT
NA	TRBJ2-7	TRBV5-1	TRBD2	CASSWTDGRPPEQYF	TGCGCCAGCAGCTGGACTGACGGGAGGCCTCCCGAGCAGTACTTC
NA	TRBJ1-1	TRBV19	NA	CASSIRVRSTEAFF	TGTGCCAGTAGTATCCGGGTACGGAGCACTGAAGCTTTCTTT
NA	TRBJ1-1	TRBV4-1	NA	CASSQGGRGWTEAFF	TGCGCCAGCAGCCAAGGAGGCAGGGGATGGACTGAAGCTTTCTTT
NA	TRBJ2-3	TRBV5-1	NA	CASSLGQSTDTQYF	TGCGCCAGCAGCTTGGGACAGAGCACAGATACGCAGTATTTT
NA	TRBJ2-1	TRBV10-3	NA	CAIRAESSYNEQFF	TGTGCCATCAGGGCCGAAAGCTCCTACAATGAGCAGTTCTTC
NA	TRBJ2-2	TRBV4-1	TRBD2	CASSSWGLAGADGELFF	TGCGCCAGCAGCTCTTGGGGACTAGCGGGAGCGGACGGGGAGCTGTTTTTT
NA	TRBJ1-1	TRBV11-2	TRBD1	CASGPPRDSHLGTEAFF	TGTGCCAGCGGCCCACCCCGGGACAGCCATCTGGGCACTGAAGCTTTCTTT
NA	TRBJ2-7	TRBV29-1	TRBD2	CSVSSGTYEQYF	TGCAGCGTATCTAGCGGAACCTACGAGCAGTACTTC
NA	TRBJ1-1	TRBV2	TRBD1	CASSDPTGVEAFF	TGTGCCAGCAGCGACCCGACAGGGGTCGAAGCTTTCTTT
NA	TRBJ2-7	TRBV30	NA	CAWSWGDYEQYF	TGTGCCTGGAGTTGGGGAGACTACGAGCAGTACTTC
once	TRBJ2-3	TRBV30	TRBD2	CAWSGAGGGTQYF	TGTGCCTGGAGTGGAGCGGGAGGGGGTACGCAGTATTTT
NA	TRBJ2-1	TRBV6-1	TRBD1	CASKLGQGSYNEQFF	TGTGCCAGCAAGCTGGGACAGGGCTCCTACAATGAGCAGTTCTTC
NA	TRBJ2-1	TRBV19	TRBD1	CAGGTGGLNEQFF	TGTGCCGGCGGGACAGGGGGGCTCAATGAGCAGTTCTTC
NA	TRBJ2-1	TRBV4-1	TRBD2	CASSQSPLGLAGGPNEQFF	TGCGCCAGCAGCCAAAGCCCCTTAGGTCTAGCGGGAGGGCCTAATGAGCAGTTCTTC
NA	TRBJ2-1	TRBV7-6	TRBD2	CASSLETSGSSYNEQFF	TGTGCCAGCAGCTTGGAGACTAGCGGGTCTTCCTACAATGAGCAGTTCTTC
few	TRBJ1-4	TRBV6-1	NA	CASKTSQGGEKLFF	TGTGCCAGCAAAACTTCGCAGGGAGGCGAAAAACTGTTTTTT
few	TRBJ2-2	TRBV30	NA	CAWMVLYNTGELFF	TGTGCCTGGATGGTTCTCTACAACACCGGGGAGCTGTTTTTT
NA	TRBJ2-3	TRBV15	NA	CATSRDLAEDTQYF	TGTGCCACCAGCAGAGATCTAGCAGAAGATACGCAGTATTTT
NA	TRBJ1-2	TRBV29-1	NA	CSVSIPRDCGYTF	TGCAGCGTCTCTATCCCTCGCGACTGTGGCTACACCTTC
once	TRBJ1-1	TRBV5-1	NA	CASSLAGGGGTEAFF	TGCGCCAGCAGCTTGGCGGGGGGAGGTGGGACTGAAGCTTTCTTT
NA	TRBJ1-1	TRBV14	TRBD1	CASSQDVRAPGQGNTEAFF	TGTGCCAGCAGCCAAGACGTTCGAGCCCCGGGACAGGGGAACACTGAAGCTTTCTTT
NA	TRBJ1-1	TRBV30	TRBD1	CAWAPTRTGLATEAFF	TGTGCCTGGGCCCCCACGCGGACAGGGTTAGCCACTGAAGCTTTCTTT
NA	TRBJ2-3	TRBV15	NA	CATSGRRTDTQYF	TGTGCCACCAGCGGGAGGAGGACAGATACGCAGTATTTT
NA	TRBJ2-3	TRBV4-1	NA	CASSQVLRSIDTQYF	TGCGCCAGCAGCCAAGTCCTACGATCTATAGATACGCAGTATTTT
NA	TRBJ2-2	TRBV6-5	NA	CASRPQVTGELFF	TGTGCCAGCAGGCCACAGGTCACCGGGGAGCTGTTTTTT
NA	TRBJ2-2	TRBV2	TRBD1	CARQGQANTGELFF	TGTGCCAGACAGGGGCAGGCGAACACCGGGGAGCTGTTTTTT
NA	TRBJ1-1	TRBV27	NA	CASSLLPAREGYTEAFF	TGTGCCAGCAGCCTCCTACCGGCCAGGGAGGGTTACACTGAAGCTTTCTTT
once	TRBJ2-1	TRBV20-1	NA	CSAGPEQFF	TGCAGTGCTGGGCCAGAGCAGTTCTTC
NA	TRBJ2-7	TRBV4-1	TRBD2	CASSVGTSGRRYEQYF	TGCGCCAGCAGCGTCGGGACTAGCGGGAGGAGGTACGAGCAGTACTTC
few	TRBJ2-1	TRBV7-9	TRBD2	CASSLRAGGIRGNEQFF	TGTGCCAGCAGCTTAAGAGCGGGAGGGATTCGGGGCAATGAGCAGTTCTTC
once	TRBJ2-1	TRBV30	TRBD2	CAWSPSSGAYNEQFF	TGTGCCTGGAGCCCGTCGAGCGGGGCATACAATGAGCAGTTCTTC
NA	TRBJ2-2	TRBV5-1	TRBD2	CASSPSGSINTGELFF	TGCGCCAGCAGCCCTAGCGGGAGTATTAACACCGGGGAGCTGTTTTTT
NA	TRBJ2-5	TRBV19	NA	CASSPGLVGGTQYF	TGTGCCAGTAGTCCTGGACTCGTCGGCGGGACCCAGTACTTC
NA	TRBJ1-4	TRBV29-1	NA	CSVAGGETNEKLFF	TGCAGCGTTGCAGGAGGAGAAACTAATGAAAAACTGTTTTTT
NA	TRBJ2-7	TRBV2	NA	CASGVIDSYEQYF	TGTGCCAGCGGAGTCATCGACTCCTACGAGCAGTACTTC
NA	TRBJ2-7	TRBV7-2	TRBD2	CASSSRAGGSYEQYF	TGTGCCAGCAGCTCTAGGGCGGGAGGATCCTACGAGCAGTACTTC
NA	TRBJ1-4	TRBV11-2	TRBD1	CASSLNPPGTDEKLFF	TGTGCCAGCAGCTTAAACCCCCCCGGGACAGATGAAAAACTGTTTTTT
NA	TRBJ2-7	TRBV5-1	NA	CASSFSAGISYEQYF	TGCGCCAGCAGCTTCTCCGCCGGGATATCCTACGAGCAGTACTTC
NA	TRBJ2-1	TRBV2	NA	CASSEGRNNEQFF	TGTGCCAGCAGTGAAGGGCGGAACAATGAGCAGTTCTTC
NA	TRBJ2-5	TRBV19	TRBD2	CASTPTGTSGRSEQYF	TGTGCCAGTACCCCCACAGGGACTAGCGGGAGGAGTGAGCAGTACTTC
few	TRBJ2-7	TRBV5-4	NA	CASSLKGGSIYEQYF	TGTGCCAGCAGCTTGAAAGGTGGGAGCATTTACGAGCAGTACTTC